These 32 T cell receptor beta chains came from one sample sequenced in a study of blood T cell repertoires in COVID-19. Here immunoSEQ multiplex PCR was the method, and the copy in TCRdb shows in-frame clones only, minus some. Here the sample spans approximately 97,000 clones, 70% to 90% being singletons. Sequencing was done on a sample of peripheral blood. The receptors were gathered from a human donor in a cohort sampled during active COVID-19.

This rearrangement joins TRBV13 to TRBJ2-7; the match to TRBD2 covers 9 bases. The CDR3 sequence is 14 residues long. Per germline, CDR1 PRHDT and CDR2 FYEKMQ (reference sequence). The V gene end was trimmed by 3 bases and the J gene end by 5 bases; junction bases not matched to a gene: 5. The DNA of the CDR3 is TGTGCCAGCAGCTTGGGGCGGGAGGGGGACGAGCAGTACTTC. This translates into CASSLGREGDEQYF.

CDR3 region: CASSLNYGYTF. CDR3 sequence (DNA): TGTGCCAGCAGCCTAAACTATGGCTACACCTTC. The chain recombines TRBV9 with TRBJ1-2, with D uncertain. The ends were cut back, 4 bases at V and 2 bases at J, with 3 bases in the middle. Germline CDR1 and CDR2: SGDLS and YYNGEE. The length of the CDR3 is 11 residues.

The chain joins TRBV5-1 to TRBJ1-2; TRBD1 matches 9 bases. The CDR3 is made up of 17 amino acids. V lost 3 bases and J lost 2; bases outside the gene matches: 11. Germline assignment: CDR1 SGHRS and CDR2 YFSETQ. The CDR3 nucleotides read TGCGCCAGCAGCTCCAAGACAGGGGGAACTATCAACTATGGCTACACCTTC. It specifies CASSSKTGGTINYGYTF.

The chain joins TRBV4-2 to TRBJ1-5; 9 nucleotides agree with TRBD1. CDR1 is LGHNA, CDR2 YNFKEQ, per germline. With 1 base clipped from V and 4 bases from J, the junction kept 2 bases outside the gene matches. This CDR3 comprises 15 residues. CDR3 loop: CASSQGGQGNQPQHF. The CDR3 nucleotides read TGTGCCAGCAGCCAAGGGGGACAGGGTAATCAGCCCCAGCATTTT.

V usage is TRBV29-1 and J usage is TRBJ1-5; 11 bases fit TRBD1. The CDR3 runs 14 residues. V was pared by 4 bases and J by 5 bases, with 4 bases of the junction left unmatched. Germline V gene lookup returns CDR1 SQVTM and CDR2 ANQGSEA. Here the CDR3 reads CSVGDRGSDQPQHF. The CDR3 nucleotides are TGCAGCGTTGGGGACAGGGGGTCTGATCAGCCCCAGCATTTT.

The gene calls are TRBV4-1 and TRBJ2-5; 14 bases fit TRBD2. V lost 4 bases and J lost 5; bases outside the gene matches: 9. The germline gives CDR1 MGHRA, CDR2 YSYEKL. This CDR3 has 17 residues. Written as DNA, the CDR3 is TGCGCCAGCAGCCCCCAGGCGACTAGCGGGAGGGGGGAGACCCAGTACTTC. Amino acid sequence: CASSPQATSGRGETQYF.

The CDR3 DNA is TGTGCCAGCAGTGGGCACTTAGCGGGAGGGCCGTACAATGAGCAGTTCTTC. This encodes CASSGHLAGGPYNEQFF. V usage is TRBV9 and J usage is TRBJ2-1, with TRBD2 identical over 11 bases. The CDR3 is 17 amino acids. Germline-derived CDR1 and CDR2 are SGDLS and YYNGEE. With V trimmed by 5 bases and J by 4 bases, 11 bases remained unmatched.

Here the CDR3 reads CASSLEILGAEAFF. DNA of the CDR3: TGTGCCAGCAGCCTGGAGATCCTCGGGGCTGAAGCTTTCTTT. The rearrangement uses TRBV3-1 (or the pseudogene TRBV3-2) and TRBJ1-1; unclear D gene. The CDR3 spans 14 residues. Germline CDR1 reads LGHDT; CDR2 reads YNNKEL (reference sequence). Trimming left V 4 bases short and J 6 bases short, with 15 bases between.

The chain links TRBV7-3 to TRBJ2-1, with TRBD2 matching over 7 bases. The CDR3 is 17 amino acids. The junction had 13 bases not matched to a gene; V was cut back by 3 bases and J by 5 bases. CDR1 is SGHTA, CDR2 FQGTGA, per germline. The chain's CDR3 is CASSFYAGTILDNEQFF. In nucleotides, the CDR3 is TGTGCCAGCAGCTTTTACGCCGGGACTATTCTCGACAATGAGCAGTTCTTC.

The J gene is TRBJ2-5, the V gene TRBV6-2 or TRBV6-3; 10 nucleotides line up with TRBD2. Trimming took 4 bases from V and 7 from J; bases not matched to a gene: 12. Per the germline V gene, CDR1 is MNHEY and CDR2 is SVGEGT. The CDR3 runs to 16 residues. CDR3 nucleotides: TGTGCCAGCAGTTCTGGACTAGCGGCCCCGTCAGGGACCCAGTACTTC. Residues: CASSSGLAAPSGTQYF.

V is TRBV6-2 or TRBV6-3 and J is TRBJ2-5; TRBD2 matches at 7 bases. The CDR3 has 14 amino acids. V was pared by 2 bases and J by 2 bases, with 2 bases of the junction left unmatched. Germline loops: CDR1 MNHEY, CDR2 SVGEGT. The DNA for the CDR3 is TGTGCCAGCAGTTACGGGGGGGAGCAAGAGACCCAGTACTTC. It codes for CASSYGGEQETQYF.

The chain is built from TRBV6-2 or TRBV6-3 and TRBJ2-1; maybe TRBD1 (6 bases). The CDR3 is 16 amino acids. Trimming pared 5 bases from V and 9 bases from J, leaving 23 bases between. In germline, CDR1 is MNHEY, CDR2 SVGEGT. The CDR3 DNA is TGTGCCAGCAGTGCTAGGACTGTTCAGGGGCCTCGTGAGCAGTTCTTC. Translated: CASSARTVQGPREQFF.

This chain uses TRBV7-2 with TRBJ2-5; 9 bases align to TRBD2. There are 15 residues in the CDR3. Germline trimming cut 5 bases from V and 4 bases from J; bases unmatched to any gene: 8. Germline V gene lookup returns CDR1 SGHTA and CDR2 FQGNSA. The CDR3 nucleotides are TGTGCCAGCAGCCCAAGCGGGGGGCGAGGAGAGACCCAGTACTTC. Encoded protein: CASSPSGGRGETQYF.

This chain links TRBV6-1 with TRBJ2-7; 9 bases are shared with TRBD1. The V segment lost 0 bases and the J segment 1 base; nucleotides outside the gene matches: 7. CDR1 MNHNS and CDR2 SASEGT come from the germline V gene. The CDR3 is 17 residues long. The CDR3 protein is CASSEAGDREISYEQYF. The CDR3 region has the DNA TGTGCCAGCAGTGAAGCGGGGGACAGGGAGATTTCCTACGAGCAGTACTTC.

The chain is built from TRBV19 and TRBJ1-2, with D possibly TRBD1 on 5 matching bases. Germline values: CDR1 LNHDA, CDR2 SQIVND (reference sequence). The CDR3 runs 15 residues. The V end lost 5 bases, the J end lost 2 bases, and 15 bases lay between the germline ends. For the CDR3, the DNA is TGTGCCAGTAGTCCGCAAGGGGTGGGAAACTATGGCTACACCTTC. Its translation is CASSPQGVGNYGYTF.

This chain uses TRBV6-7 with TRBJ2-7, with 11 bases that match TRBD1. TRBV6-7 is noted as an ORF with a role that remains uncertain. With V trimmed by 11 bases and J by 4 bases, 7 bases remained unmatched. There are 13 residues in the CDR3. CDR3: CAGLDRGHYEQYF. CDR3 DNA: TGTGCCGGTTTGGACAGGGGGCATTACGAGCAGTACTTC.

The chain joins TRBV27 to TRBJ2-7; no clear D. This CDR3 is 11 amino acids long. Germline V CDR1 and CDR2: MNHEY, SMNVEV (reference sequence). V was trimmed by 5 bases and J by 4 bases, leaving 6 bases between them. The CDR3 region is CASSTGYEQYF. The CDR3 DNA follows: TGTGCCAGCAGTACGGGTTACGAGCAGTACTTC.

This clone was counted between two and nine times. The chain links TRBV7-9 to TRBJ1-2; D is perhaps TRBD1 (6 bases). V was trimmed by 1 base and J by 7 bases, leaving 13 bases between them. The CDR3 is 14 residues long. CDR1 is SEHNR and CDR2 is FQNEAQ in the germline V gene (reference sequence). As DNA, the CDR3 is TGTGCCAGCAGCTTAGAACGGGGGGCCCTTGGCTACACCTTC. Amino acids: CASSLERGALGYTF.

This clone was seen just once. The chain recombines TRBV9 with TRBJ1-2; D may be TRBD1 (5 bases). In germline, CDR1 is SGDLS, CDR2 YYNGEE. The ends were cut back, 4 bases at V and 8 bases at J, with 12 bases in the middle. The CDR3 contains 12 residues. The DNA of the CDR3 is TGTGCCAGCAGCATGCAGGGAGGAGGCTACACCTTC. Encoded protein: CASSMQGGGYTF.

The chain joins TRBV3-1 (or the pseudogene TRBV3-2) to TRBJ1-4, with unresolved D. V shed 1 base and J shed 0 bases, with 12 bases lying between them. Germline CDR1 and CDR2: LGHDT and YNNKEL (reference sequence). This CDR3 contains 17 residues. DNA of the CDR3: TGTGCCAGCAGCCAAGTCGCGCGGGCGTCAACTAATGAAAAACTGTTTTTT. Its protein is CASSQVARASTNEKLFF.

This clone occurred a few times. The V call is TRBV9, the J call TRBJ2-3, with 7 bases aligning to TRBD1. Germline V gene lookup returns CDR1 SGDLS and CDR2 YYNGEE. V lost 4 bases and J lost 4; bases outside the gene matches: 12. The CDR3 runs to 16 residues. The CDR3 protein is CASSPHGRTGADTQYF. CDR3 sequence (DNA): TGTGCCAGCAGCCCTCATGGTCGGACAGGTGCAGATACGCAGTATTTT.

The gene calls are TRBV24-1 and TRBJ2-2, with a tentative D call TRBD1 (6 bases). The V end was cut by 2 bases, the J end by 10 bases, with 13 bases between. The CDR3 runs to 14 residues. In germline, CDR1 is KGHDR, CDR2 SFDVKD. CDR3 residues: CATSDSRGPSELFF. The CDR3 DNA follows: TGTGCCACCAGTGATTCCAGGGGCCCCTCGGAGCTGTTTTTT.

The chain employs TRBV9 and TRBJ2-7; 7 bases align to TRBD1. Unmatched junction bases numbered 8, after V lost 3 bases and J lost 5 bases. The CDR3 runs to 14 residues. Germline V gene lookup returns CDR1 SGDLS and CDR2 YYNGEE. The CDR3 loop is CASSGGDRVHEQYF. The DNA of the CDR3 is TGTGCCAGCAGCGGAGGAGACAGGGTCCACGAGCAGTACTTC.

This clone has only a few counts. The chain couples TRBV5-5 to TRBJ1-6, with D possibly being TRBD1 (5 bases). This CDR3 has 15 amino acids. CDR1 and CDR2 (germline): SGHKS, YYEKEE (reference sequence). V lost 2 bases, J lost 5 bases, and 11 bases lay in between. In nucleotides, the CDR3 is TGTGCCAGCAGCTTTCAGGGTGAGGATAATTCACCCCTCCACTTT. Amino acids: CASSFQGEDNSPLHF.

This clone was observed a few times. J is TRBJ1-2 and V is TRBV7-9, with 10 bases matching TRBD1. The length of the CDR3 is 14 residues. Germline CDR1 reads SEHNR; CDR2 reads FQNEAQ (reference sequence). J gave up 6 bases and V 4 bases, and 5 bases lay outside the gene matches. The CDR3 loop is CASSSFGTGDGYTF. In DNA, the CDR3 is TGTGCCAGCAGCTCCTTTGGGACAGGGGATGGCTACACCTTC.

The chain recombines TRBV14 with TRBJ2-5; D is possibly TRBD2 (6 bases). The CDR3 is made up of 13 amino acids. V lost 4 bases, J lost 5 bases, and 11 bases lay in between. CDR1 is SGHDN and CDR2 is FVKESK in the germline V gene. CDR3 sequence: CASSLRGGETQYF. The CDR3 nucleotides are TGTGCCAGCAGCCTTAGGGGAGGCGAGACCCAGTACTTC.

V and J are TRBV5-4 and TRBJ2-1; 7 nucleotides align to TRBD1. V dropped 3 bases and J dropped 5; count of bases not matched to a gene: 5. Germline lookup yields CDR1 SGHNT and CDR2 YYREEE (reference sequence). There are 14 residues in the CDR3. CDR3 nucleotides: TGTGCCAGCAGCTCAGGGGGTACGGACAATGAGCAGTTCTTC. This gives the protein CASSSGGTDNEQFF.

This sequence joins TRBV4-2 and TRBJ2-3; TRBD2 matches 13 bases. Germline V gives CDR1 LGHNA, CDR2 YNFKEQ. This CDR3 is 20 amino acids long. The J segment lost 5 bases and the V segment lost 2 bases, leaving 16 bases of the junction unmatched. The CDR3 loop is CASSQQLAGGRLVFGDTQYF. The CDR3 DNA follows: TGTGCCAGCAGCCAACAACTAGCGGGGGGGCGATTGGTATTCGGAGATACGCAGTATTTT.

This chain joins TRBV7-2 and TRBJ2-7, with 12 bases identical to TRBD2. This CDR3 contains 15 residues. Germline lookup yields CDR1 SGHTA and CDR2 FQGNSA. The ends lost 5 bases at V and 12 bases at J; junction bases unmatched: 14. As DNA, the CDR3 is TGTGCCAGCAGCGAAATTCCGGGACTAGCGGGCCCCCCGTACTTC. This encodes CASSEIPGLAGPPYF.

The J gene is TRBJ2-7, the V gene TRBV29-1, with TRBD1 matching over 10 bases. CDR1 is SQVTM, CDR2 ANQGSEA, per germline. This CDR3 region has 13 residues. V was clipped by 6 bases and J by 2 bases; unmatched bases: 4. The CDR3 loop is CSVAGTGAYEQYF. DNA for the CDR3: TGCAGCGTAGCCGGGACAGGGGCCTACGAGCAGTACTTC.

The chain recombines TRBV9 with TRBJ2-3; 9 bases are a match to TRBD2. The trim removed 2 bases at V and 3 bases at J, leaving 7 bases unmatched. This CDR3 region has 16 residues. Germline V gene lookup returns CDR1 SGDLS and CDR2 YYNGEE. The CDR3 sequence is CASSVGTSPSTDTQYF. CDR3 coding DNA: TGTGCCAGCAGCGTGGGGACTAGCCCATCTACAGATACGCAGTATTTT.

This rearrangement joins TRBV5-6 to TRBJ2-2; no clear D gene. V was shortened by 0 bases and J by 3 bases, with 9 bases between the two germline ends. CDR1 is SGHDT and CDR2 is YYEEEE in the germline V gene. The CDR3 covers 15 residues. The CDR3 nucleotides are TGTGCCAGCAGCTTGGCGGCGGTCTACACCGGGGAGCTGTTTTTT. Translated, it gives CASSLAAVYTGELFF.